This TCR beta chain was retrieved from a study of CD8+CD57+ T cells in acquired aplastic anemia. Study-wide context: Sorted CD4+ and CD8+ cells yielded DNA averaging around 3.2 ug.

In the case of this clonotype: What it recognizes is unknown.

Study-level results: Sharing between patients and controls was observed for twenty-nine CD8+ CDR3 sequences.

Profiling of TCR beta VDJ combinations and CDR3 sequences used genomic DNA as template. TCRdb re-derived calls from the reads in MiXCR, one entry per CDR3 protein. The repertoire holds under 250,000 distinct CDR3 sequences, with 45% to 50% as singletons. CDR3 length: 15 residues. V trimming: 5 bases; J trimming: 0 bases; junction bases outside the gene matches: 4. Germline V gene lookup returns CDR1 LNHNV and CDR2 YYDKDF (reference sequence). Whoever was chosen for sequencing had shown CD8+CD57+ cell expansion by flow cytometry. Each patient had severe acquired aplastic anemia. Sampling of blood occurred while the patients had still received no therapy.

The chain recombines TRBV15 with TRBJ1-5; 7 bases are shared with TRBD1. The sequencing input was sorted CD4+, CD8+, or CD8+CD57+ T cells (not recorded which) from PBMCs. The sequence was obtained from a human donor with aplastic anemia. CDR3 coding DNA: TGTGCCACCAGCTGGACAGGTGATAGCAATCAGCCCCAGCATTTT. Amino acids: CATSWTGDSNQPQHF. The full variable domain, in which reference TRBV15 and TRBJ1-5 provide the parts outside the CDR3, is DAMVIQNPRYQVTQFGKPVTLSCSQTLNHNVMYWYQQKSSQAPKLLFHYYDKDFNNEADTPDNFQSRRPNTSFCFLDIRSPGLGDTAMYLCATSWTGDSNQPQHFGDGTRLSIL.